The T cell receptor (beta chain) described here comes from a study of PD-L1 blockade in urothelial cancer. In the study overall: At 3 weeks after treatment start (second dose) and again at 6 weeks, blood was analyzed.

V lost 5 bases and J lost 6; bases outside the gene matches: 9. CDR3 size: 14 residues. Germline-derived CDR1 and CDR2 are MDHEN and SYDVKM. Locally advanced or metastatic urothelial carcinoma was diagnosed in the patients. Each patient gave between 1 and 8 samples of peripheral blood mononuclear cells, which were collected pretreatment and during treatment. Some clones are missing from TCRdb's copy, which holds only in-frame ones; the method was immunoSEQ multiplex PCR. The sample yields 45,000 to 60,000 clones, under 90% seen once. This receptor was identified in a man aged 40-55 years with urothelial cancer. The V gene is TRBV28, the J gene TRBJ2-7, with 8 nucleotides matching TRBD1. This specimen was PBMCs, taken around atezolizumab (anti-PD-L1) treatment. CDR3 bases: TGTGCCAGCAGTGTATCAGGGGGCTGGCGCGAGCAGTACTTC. Translation gives CASSVSGGWREQYF.